The rows below give T cell receptor beta chains drawn from one sample of a study of T cells in localized non-small cell lung cancer. Generated by immunoSEQ multiplex PCR, the TCRdb table keeps only in-frame clones and is missing some. This sample has roughly 39,000 clones, with about 88% found just once. The source was peripheral blood, collected before any cancer treatment. These receptors came from a man aged 18-55 years with stage I lung adenocarcinoma. CDR3s include the opening cysteine and the closing phenylalanine or tryptophan. Each record gives: V gene, clone size, D gene, J gene, CDR3 DNA, CDR3 protein. D genes are given only for firm matches. Not all rows give a size; the values are once, few, many and, for expanded clones, a class.

TRBV25-1	.	.	TRBJ2-5	TGTGCCAGCAGTGAATTGAGTTCAACGGGTAAAGAGACCCAGTACTTC	CASSELSSTGKETQYF
TRBV4-2	.	.	TRBJ2-7	TGTGCCAGCAGCCAAGACCCCAGGAGCTCCTACGAGCAGTACTTC	CASSQDPRSSYEQYF
TRBV7-2	.	.	TRBJ2-3	TGTGCCAGCAGCTTATCGCCGGGGACTGGCACAGATACGCAGTATTTT	CASSLSPGTGTDTQYF
TRBV5-1	.	TRBD1	TRBJ1-4	TGCGCCACTAGGACAGGGGACAAAGAAAAACTGTTTTTT	CATRTGDKEKLFF
TRBV25-1	.	.	TRBJ2-7	TGTGCCAGCAGTGAATCCCTGCCTCTAGCGCTGTACTTC	CASSESLPLALYF
TRBV18	.	.	TRBJ1-2	TGTGCCAGCTCACCATCCCAGGATCATGGCTACACCTTC	CASSPSQDHGYTF
TRBV25-1	.	.	TRBJ1-4	TGTGCCAGCAGTATGGAGGGGATAGTTGAAAAACTGTTTTTT	CASSMEGIVEKLFF
TRBV7-8	.	TRBD1	TRBJ2-7	TGTGCCAGCAGCCCAGGACAGGGCTACTCCTACGAGCAGTACTTC	CASSPGQGYSYEQYF
TRBV28	.	TRBD1	TRBJ1-2	TGTGCCAGCAGTTCAGCCGCCCACCCGGGACAGAACTATGGCTACACCTTC	CASSSAAHPGQNYGYTF
TRBV7-2	.	.	TRBJ1-1	TGTGCCAGCAGCTTAGTGGTCCTCAACACTGAAGCTTTCTTT	CASSLVVLNTEAFF
TRBV5-1	.	.	TRBJ2-7	TGCGCCAGCAGCGGGGCGGGGGCCTCCTACGAGCAGTACTTC	CASSGAGASYEQYF
TRBV6-1	.	TRBD1	TRBJ2-1	TGTGCCAGCAGAAGACAGGGTGGCCCTAGTAATGAGCAGTTCTTC	CASRRQGGPSNEQFF
TRBV11-1	.	.	TRBJ1-2	TGTGCCAGCAGCTTAAGTGCTGTCTATGGCTACACCTTC	CASSLSAVYGYTF
TRBV19	.	.	TRBJ2-7	TGTGCCACTCAGGACACAACCTACGAGCAGTACTTC	CATQDTTYEQYF
TRBV4-3	few	.	TRBJ1-2	TGCGCCAGCAGCCAAGTGGGTTTTAGGGGCAGGAACTATGGCTACACCTTC	CASSQVGFRGRNYGYTF
TRBV7-2	.	.	TRBJ1-3	TGTGCCAGCAGCCCCATGCCAGGGACTGGAAACACCATATATTTT	CASSPMPGTGNTIYF
TRBV7-6	.	TRBD1	TRBJ1-1	TGTGCCAGCAGCAGAGACAGGGGCGAAGCTTTCTTT	CASSRDRGEAFF
TRBV19	.	.	TRBJ1-2	TGTGCCAGTGGGGGAACAGATTTTAACTATGGCTACACCTTC	CASGGTDFNYGYTF
TRBV2	few	TRBD2	TRBJ2-2	TGTGCCAGCAGGGGAACTAGCGGATCTCCCGCCGGGGAGCTGTTTTTT	CASRGTSGSPAGELFF
TRBV7-9	.	.	TRBJ1-1	TGTGCCAGCAGCTTTAGGACCACTGAAGCTTTCTTT	CASSFRTTEAFF
TRBV28	.	.	TRBJ1-2	TGTGCCAGCAGTCCTCCGGGCCACCAGGGCTACACCTTC	CASSPPGHQGYTF
TRBV19	.	.	TRBJ1-1	TGTGCCAGTAGTATTCAGGGGAACACTGAAGCTTTCTTT	CASSIQGNTEAFF
TRBV9	.	.	TRBJ2-1	TGTGCCAGCAGCCCCAATATAAATGAGCAGTTCTTC	CASSPNINEQFF
TRBV6-1	.	.	TRBJ2-3	TGTGCCAGCGCCTCGGGGGCGGATACGCAGTATTTT	CASASGADTQYF
TRBV19	.	.	TRBJ1-1	TGTGCCAGTAGTATAGCGGGGACTGTGGCTGAAGCTTTCTTT	CASSIAGTVAEAFF
TRBV1	.	.	TRBJ2-3	TGCACCAGCAGTCCGACTAGCGGGGGGGCCGGAGATACGCAGTATTTT	CTSSPTSGGAGDTQYF
TRBV2	few	TRBD1	TRBJ1-3	TGTGCCAGCAGTCAACAGGGGGCAAACACCATATATTTT	CASSQQGANTIYF
TRBV27	.	.	TRBJ1-2	TGTGCCAGCAGTTTTAAACGCCCCCCCGGCGGCTATGGCTACACCTTC	CASSFKRPPGGYGYTF